The clone carrying this T cell receptor (beta chain) showed up just a few times. The sample originates from a study of blood T cell repertoires in COVID-19. Overall study context: Nucleic acid was either cDNA or gDNA, and it came from T cells, B-cell-depleted T cells, or PBMCs.

CDR3 length equals 17 residues. CDR1 is SEHNR, CDR2 FQNEAQ, per germline (reference sequence). V was shortened by 5 bases and J by 1 base, with 20 bases between the two germline ends. Here immunoSEQ multiplex PCR was the method, and the copy in TCRdb shows in-frame clones only, minus some. In the table there are about 68,000 clones, 88% of which are singletons. The chain combines TRBV7-9 with TRBJ1-2; D gene unclear. The sample comprised peripheral blood. This TCR came from a human donor in a cohort sampled during active COVID-19. CDR3: CASSPARSEYDNYGYTF. The CDR3 DNA sequence: TGTGCCAGCAGCCCGGCTAGATCGGAATACGATAACTATGGCTACACCTTC.